The 18 T cell receptor beta chains below come from one sample, sequenced in a study of T cell repertoires in cytomegalovirus infection. Their cognate antigens are unknown. TCRdb analysed the reads with MiXCR anew, one entry per CDR3 protein. The sample holds about 890,000 distinct CDR3 sequences; 31% are singletons and the top ten take around an eighth. Sequenced material: cultured CD8+ T cells from PBMCs, taken from culture after CMV antigen stimulation. The receptors stem from a human donor in good health (CMV status not recorded). Some clones in this sample may be carry-over from other donors' samples.

V is TRBV27 and J is TRBJ2-6; D might be TRBD1 (5 bases). Germline V lookup: CDR1 MNHEY, CDR2 SMNVEV (reference sequence). Trimming took off 3 bases at V and 0 bases at J, with 12 bases between the two ends. The CDR3 contains 17 residues. In DNA form, the CDR3 reads TGTGCCAGCAGTTTGGGGCAGCCCTACTCTGGGGCCAACGTCCTGACTTTC. The encoded protein is CASSLGQPYSGANVLTF.

This clonotype was seen only a few times. V and J are TRBV12-3 or TRBV12-4 and TRBJ2-3; 8 bases fit TRBD2. The length of the CDR3 is 15 residues. J gave up 4 bases and V 2 bases, and 5 bases lay outside the gene matches. The chain's CDR3 is CASSLSGGRPDTQYF. The CDR3 DNA follows: TGTGCCAGCAGTTTAAGCGGGGGACGGCCAGATACGCAGTATTTT.

The rearrangement uses TRBV19 and TRBJ2-1; D might be TRBD1 or TRBD2, each matching 5 bases. This CDR3 spans 15 amino acids. Germline CDR1 LNHDA, CDR2 SQIVND (reference sequence). V was trimmed by 2 bases and J by 6 bases, leaving 14 bases between them. The CDR3 region has the DNA TGTGCCAGTAGTATACTCAGGGACGTCTCCAATGAGCAGTTCTTC. As protein: CASSILRDVSNEQFF.

The chain links TRBV6-1 to TRBJ2-7; D perhaps matches TRBD2 (5 bases). Germline V gene lookup returns CDR1 MNHNS and CDR2 SASEGT. Trimming pared 6 bases from V and 4 bases from J, leaving 16 bases between. The CDR3 covers 14 residues. The DNA for the CDR3 is TGTGCCAGCAGATTTGGAGGAGCCGGGTACGAGCAGTACGTC. Translation: CASRFGGAGYEQYV.

The chain recombines TRBV11-2 with TRBJ1-2, with TRBD1 as a possible D gene (6 bases). V lost 1 base and J lost 4, with 10 bases in between. This CDR3 is 14 amino acids long. The germline V gene encodes CDR1 SGHAT and CDR2 FQNNGV. CDR3 nucleotide sequence: TGTGCCAGCAGCTTAGGAGCCAGGGGCTATGGCTACACCTTC. Its translation: CASSLGARGYGYTF.

The genes are TRBV12-3 or TRBV12-4 and TRBJ2-5, with 9 bases fitting TRBD2. The CDR3 is 18 residues long. Trimming took 3 bases from V and 2 from J; bases not matched to a gene: 13. The CDR3 DNA reads as TGTGCCAGCAGTTTTGGGGCATTAGCGGGGGAGCAGCAAGAGACCCAGTACTTC. Encoded protein: CASSFGALAGEQQETQYF.

The chain couples TRBV6-5 to TRBJ2-1; D may be TRBD2 (7 bases). V lost 11 bases to trimming and J lost 4 bases, with 21 bases between them. CDR3 length: 15 amino acids. CDR1 is MNHEY and CDR2 is SVGAGI in the germline V gene. CDR3 bases: TGTGCCGTACGGGGGGCCCTTCATTCTTACAATGAGCAGTTCTTC. The encoded protein is CAVRGALHSYNEQFF.

This chain links TRBV6-1 with TRBJ2-1, with 10 nucleotides matching TRBD1. The CDR3 has 14 residues. Germline V gene data show CDR1 as MNHNS and CDR2 as SASEGT. The trim removed 3 bases at V and 5 bases at J, leaving 1 base unmatched. The CDR3 DNA is TGTGCCAGCAGTGAGGACAGGGGGAACAATGAGCAGTTCTTC. Translating gives CASSEDRGNNEQFF.

This clonotype turned up a few times. The rearrangement uses TRBV27 and TRBJ1-6; 9 nucleotides align to TRBD1. The J segment lost 8 bases and the V segment lost 10 bases, leaving 6 bases of the junction unmatched. The germline V gene has CDR1 MNHEY and CDR2 SMNVEV (reference sequence). The CDR3 loop spans 13 amino acids. The CDR3 protein is CATSGQGDSPLHF. The CDR3 DNA reads as TGTGCCACCTCGGGACAGGGTGATTCACCCCTCCACTTT.

The chain uses TRBV15 and TRBJ2-1; TRBD1 aligns across 8 bases. Germline CDR1 reads LNHNV; CDR2 reads YYDKDF (reference sequence). Trimming at V came to 3 bases and at J to 4 bases, leaving 11 bases not matched to a gene. The CDR3 is 17 amino acids. As DNA, the CDR3 is TGTGCCACCAGCAGTTCCCCCGCAGGGGGCTTGTACAATGAGCAGTTCTTC. Its translation: CATSSSPAGGLYNEQFF.

This clonotype was observed many times. This sequence joins TRBV7-2 and TRBJ2-3, with 7 nucleotides matching TRBD2. Germline V gives CDR1 SGHTA, CDR2 FQGNSA. The trim removed 3 bases at V and 0 bases at J, leaving 3 bases unmatched. This CDR3 comprises 15 residues. CDR3 loop: CASSFWTRSTDTQYF. In DNA form, the CDR3 reads TGTGCCAGCAGCTTCTGGACTAGAAGCACAGATACGCAGTATTTT.

The sample holds a few counts of this clonotype. The chain carries TRBV7-6 and TRBJ1-1; D not resolved. The CDR3 runs to 11 residues. Germline V gene data show CDR1 as SGHVS and CDR2 as FNYEAQ. V lost 4 bases and J lost 12, with 12 bases in between. CDR3 nucleotide sequence: TGTGCCAGCAGCTCGGGCCTCTATACTTTCTTT. It is translated as CASSSGLYTFF.

The chain employs TRBV6-1 and TRBJ2-3, with TRBD2 as a possible D gene (5 bases). The germline CDR1 and CDR2 sequences are MNHNS and SASEGT. V dropped 5 bases and J dropped 3 bases, with 12 bases sitting between them. The CDR3 contains 14 residues. CDR3 loop: CASSYTRLTDTQYF. CDR3 bases: TGTGCCAGCAGTTACACCCGACTAACAGATACGCAGTATTTT.

Only a few counts were recorded for this clonotype. The chain carries TRBV6-2 or TRBV6-3 and TRBJ2-5, with no clear D. The CDR3 runs 13 residues. The germline CDR1 and CDR2 sequences are MNHEY and SVGEGT. Trimming took 1 base from V and 5 from J, leaving 8 bases between them. CDR3 DNA: TGTGCCAGCAGTTACTGGGCCGTGGAGACCCAGTACTTC. This gives the protein CASSYWAVETQYF.

Notes on this clonotype: One end of the junction does not line up with germline, which may come from a read error. The V call is TRBV7-6, the J call TRBJ2-2; 8 bases map to TRBD2. The CDR3 runs 16 residues. Germline CDR1 SGHVS, CDR2 FNYEAQ. Written as DNA, the CDR3 is TGTGCTAGCAGCTTATATGGCGGGGGGACAACCGGGGAGCTGTTTTTT. Residues: CASSLYGGGTTGELFF.

This clonotype was counted between two and nine times. The chain recombines TRBV6-2 or TRBV6-3 with TRBJ2-1, with 7 positions matching TRBD1. Trimming at V came to 6 bases and at J to 10 bases, leaving 12 bases not matched to a gene. CDR3 length: 14 amino acids. The germline gives CDR1 MNHEY, CDR2 SVGEGT. Written as DNA, the CDR3 is TGTGCCAGCAGCCGGGACAGCCTCAAGCCAGAGCAGTTCTTC. Amino acid sequence: CASSRDSLKPEQFF.

In this sample, this clonotype turned up many times. V and J are TRBV7-2 and TRBJ2-1; D may be TRBD1 (5 bases). The CDR3 runs 15 residues. Germline-derived CDR1 and CDR2 are SGHTA and FQGNSA. V was cut by 5 bases and J by 0 bases, with 11 bases left in between. The CDR3: CASSTRQSSYNEQFF. In DNA form, the CDR3 reads TGTGCCAGCAGCACCCGACAGAGCTCCTACAATGAGCAGTTCTTC.

This clonotype was seen repeatedly, ten times or more. This rearrangement joins TRBV7-9 to TRBJ2-5, with a weak D call TRBD1 (5 bases). Trimming left V 8 bases short and J 5 bases short, with 12 bases between. The germline V gene has CDR1 SEHNR and CDR2 FQNEAQ (reference sequence). CDR3 length: 12 residues. CDR3 DNA sequence: TGTGCCAGCGGGGCAGAAAGTGAGACCCAGTACTTC. This encodes CASGAESETQYF.